The 24 T cell receptor beta chains given below trace back to one sample, sequenced in a study of a mutant IDH1 vaccine in newly diagnosed glioma. As for time point: week 11, during vaccination. In the vaccine, a single dose held 300 ug of the mutant IDH1 20-mer peptide, along with topical imiquimod. Their antigens remain unidentified. TCRdb keeps only in-frame clones here, not all; method: immunoSEQ multiplex PCR. Seen here are over 95,000 clones, approximately 87% observed once, and the top ten hold around 0.6%. The source was PBMCs, collected from a glioma patient whose treatment included an IDH1 peptide vaccine. The source of these receptors is a woman aged 50 to 65 with glioma.

The chain employs TRBV6-5 and TRBJ1-3, with D possibly matching TRBD1 (6 bases). Germline values: CDR1 MNHEY, CDR2 SVGAGI. CDR3 length: 15 amino acids. Trimming pared 7 bases from V and 0 bases from J, leaving 13 bases between. The CDR3 loop is CASKRQALSGNTIYF. The CDR3 DNA is TGTGCCAGCAAGCGACAGGCGCTCTCTGGAAACACCATATATTTT.

The V gene is TRBV9, the J gene TRBJ2-7; TRBD2 might be the D (5 bases). Germline V gene data show CDR1 as SGDLS and CDR2 as YYNGEE. The CDR3 has 13 residues. Trimming pared 0 bases from V and 5 bases from J, leaving 9 bases between. DNA for the CDR3: TGTGCCAGCAGCGTAGAGGCTAGCAACGAGCAGTACTTC. Its translation: CASSVEASNEQYF.

This chain links TRBV30 with TRBJ2-1; TRBD2 matches at 7 bases. CDR1 and CDR2 from the germline V gene are GTSNPN and SVGIG (reference sequence). J lost 8 bases, V lost 0 bases, and 7 bases had no gene match. The CDR3 is 14 amino acids. CDR3 sequence: CAWSVGGSRHEQFF. For the CDR3, the DNA is TGTGCCTGGAGTGTTGGCGGGAGTAGGCATGAGCAGTTCTTC.

Only one count was recorded for this clone. The chain joins TRBV10-2 to TRBJ2-1, with 16 bases aligning to TRBD2. The CDR3 runs 15 residues. Germline CDR1 reads WSHSY; CDR2 reads SAAADI. V dropped 6 bases and J dropped 9; count of bases not matched to a gene: 5. This chain's CDR3 is CASSGTSGREREQFF. In DNA form, the CDR3 reads TGCGCCAGCAGCGGGACTAGCGGGAGGGAGCGTGAGCAGTTCTTC.

The V and J genes are TRBV5-1 and TRBJ2-1; 8 bases match TRBD2. The CDR3 runs 16 residues. Germline values: CDR1 SGHRS, CDR2 YFSETQ. Trimming took 4 bases from V and 4 from J; bases not matched to a gene: 10. CDR3 amino acids: CASSPSGLGLYNEQFF. The CDR3 nucleotides read TGCGCCAGCAGCCCGTCGGGACTAGGGTTGTACAATGAGCAGTTCTTC.

There are a few counts of this clone. V usage is TRBV14 and J usage is TRBJ1-5; D perhaps matches TRBD1 (6 bases). Per the germline V gene, CDR1 is SGHDN and CDR2 is FVKESK. The CDR3 runs to 14 residues. The V end was cut by 2 bases, the J end by 6 bases, with 11 bases between. The CDR3 DNA reads as TGTGCCAGCAGCCAAAGACAGGACGGTCAGCCCCAGCATTTT. Translated, it gives CASSQRQDGQPQHF.

The J gene is TRBJ2-3, the V gene TRBV6-6; D is unclear. Germline V CDR1 and CDR2: MNHNY, SVGAGI (reference sequence). This CDR3 contains 16 residues. V lost 5 bases and J 3 bases, leaving 18 bases between the germline ends. The CDR3, as DNA: TGTGCCAGCAGTCCCTCTCTGAGTACTCGAACAGATACGCAGTATTTT. Its translation: CASSPSLSTRTDTQYF.

The chain joins TRBV7-2 to TRBJ2-2; TRBD2 is a possible D gene (6 bases). V lost 5 bases and J lost 5, with 12 bases in between. The CDR3 consists of 14 residues. CDR1 and CDR2 (germline): SGHTA, FQGNSA. CDR3 sequence: CASSLVGGTGELFF. The CDR3 DNA reads TGTGCCAGCAGCCTCGTTGGGGGGACCGGGGAGCTGTTTTTT.

The chain joins TRBV5-6 to TRBJ2-1, with 9 bases lining up with TRBD2. V was clipped by 1 base and J by 3 bases; unmatched bases: 8. Per the germline V gene, CDR1 is SGHDT and CDR2 is YYEEEE. The CDR3 sequence is 17 residues long. As DNA, the CDR3 is TGTGCCAGCAGCTTGATCCAGCGGGAGGATTACTACAATGAGCAGTTCTTC. This codes for CASSLIQREDYYNEQFF. Full variable domain (missing parts from reference TRBV5-6 and TRBJ2-1): DAGVTQSPTHLIKTRGQQVTLRCSPKSGHDTVSWYQQALGQGPQFIFQYYEEEERQRGNFPDRFSGHQFPNYSSELNVNALLLGDSALYLCASSLIQREDYYNEQFFGPGTRLTVL.

This clone was seen more than once but under ten times. J is TRBJ1-2 and V is TRBV30, with D unresolved. Germline V gives CDR1 GTSNPN, CDR2 SVGIG (reference sequence). This CDR3 has 12 amino acids. Trimming took off 5 bases at V and 3 bases at J, with 10 bases between the two ends. CDR3 sequence: CAWAWSHYGYTF. The CDR3 DNA follows: TGTGCCTGGGCATGGTCCCACTATGGCTACACCTTC.

The chain combines TRBV5-1 with TRBJ1-4; 8 bases align to TRBD1. This CDR3 has 15 residues. Germline CDR1 SGHRS, CDR2 YFSETQ. V shed 4 bases, J shed 8 bases, and the junction held 10 bases outside the gene matches. CDR3 sequence: CASSASGGAGEKLFF. DNA for the CDR3: TGCGCCAGCAGCGCTTCAGGGGGCGCCGGGGAAAAACTGTTTTTT.

The V and J genes are TRBV6-5 and TRBJ1-1; D is uncertain. Germline CDR1 reads MNHEY; CDR2 reads SVGAGI. The V end was cut by 8 bases, the J end by 1 base, with 5 bases between. The CDR3 is made up of 11 amino acids. CDR3 sequence: CASAWNTEAFF. In DNA form, the CDR3 reads TGTGCCAGCGCTTGGAACACTGAAGCTTTCTTT.

The chain carries TRBV2 and TRBJ2-7; no firm D call. Trimming took off 8 bases at V and 3 bases at J, with 14 bases between the two ends. The CDR3 extends over 13 amino acids. The germline CDR1 and CDR2 sequences are SNHLY and FYNNEI. The CDR3 coding sequence is TGTGCCAGCGAAAAAGACCATAACTACGAGCAGTACTTC. It yields the protein CASEKDHNYEQYF.

V and J are TRBV10-3 and TRBJ1-1, with D unresolved. V lost 0 bases to trimming and J lost 1 base, with 15 bases between them. CDR1 ENHRY and CDR2 SYGVKD come from the germline V gene. This CDR3 region has 17 residues. The CDR3 here is CAISESGPGYGNTEAFF. The CDR3 DNA reads as TGTGCCATCAGTGAGTCCGGACCGGGGTATGGGAACACTGAAGCTTTCTTT.

The J gene is TRBJ2-7, the V gene TRBV6-5; the D gene is possibly TRBD2 (6 bases). The germline V gene has CDR1 MNHEY and CDR2 SVGAGI. The CDR3 length is 15 residues. V lost 0 bases and J 0 bases, leaving 9 bases between the germline ends. The CDR3 region has the DNA TGTGCCAGCAGTTACTCTGTCGGGAGCTCCTACGAGCAGTACTTC. This sequence encodes CASSYSVGSSYEQYF.

The J gene is TRBJ2-7, the V gene TRBV11-2; tentatively, D is TRBD2 (6 bases). The CDR3 runs 13 residues. CDR1 and CDR2 (germline): SGHAT, FQNNGV. V lost 4 bases and J 6 bases, leaving 13 bases between the germline ends. The CDR3 nucleotides are TGTGCCAGCAGCTCCGGGAGTAAAACCGAGCAGTACTTC. The encoded protein is CASSSGSKTEQYF.

This clone is a singleton in its sample. This CDR3 reads CASSQWTGGTGELFF. The CDR3 DNA sequence: TGTGCCAGCAGCCAATGGACAGGGGGAACCGGGGAGCTGTTTTTT. This chain joins TRBV5-5 and TRBJ2-2; 10 bases align to TRBD1. CDR3 size: 15 residues. Germline V lookup: CDR1 SGHKS, CDR2 YYEKEE (reference sequence). Trimming cost V 4 bases and J 5 bases; bases outside gene matches: 5.

The chain joins TRBV19 to TRBJ2-7, with D tentatively TRBD2 (6 bases). This CDR3 region has 14 residues. Germline V lookup: CDR1 LNHDA, CDR2 SQIVND (reference sequence). Trimming took 7 bases from V and 0 from J, leaving 13 bases between them. CDR3 amino acids: CASKRESSSYEQYF. The CDR3 bases are TGTGCCAGTAAACGGGAGTCAAGCTCCTACGAGCAGTACTTC.

The chain joins TRBV30 to TRBJ1-5; no firm D call. V was pared by 2 bases and J by 3 bases, with 8 bases between. This CDR3 is built from 13 residues. The germline V gene has CDR1 GTSNPN and CDR2 SVGIG (reference sequence). CDR3 region: CAWSLQPNQPQHF. The CDR3 nucleotides are TGTGCCTGGAGTTTACAGCCCAATCAGCCCCAGCATTTT.

The rearrangement uses TRBV6-1 and TRBJ1-5, with D tentatively TRBD1 (6 bases). The germline CDR1 and CDR2 sequences are MNHNS and SASEGT. With 8 bases removed from V and 1 base from J, the gap between germline ends came to 12 bases. The CDR3 covers 14 residues. The CDR3 is CASEGGGSNQPQHF. The CDR3 nucleotides are TGTGCCAGCGAGGGAGGGGGAAGCAATCAGCCCCAGCATTTT.

CDR3 loop: CASSLGGQGWDTIYF. CDR3 DNA: TGTGCCAGCAGCTTAGGCGGACAGGGTTGGGACACCATATATTTT. The chain is built from TRBV11-2 and TRBJ1-3; 8 positions match TRBD1. Germline V lookup: CDR1 SGHAT, CDR2 FQNNGV. After removal of 1 base from V and 8 bases from J, the junction contained 7 bases not matched to a gene. This CDR3 contains 15 residues.

V gene TRBV5-4 combines with J gene TRBJ1-5; TRBD1 might be the D (5 bases). This CDR3 is 15 amino acids long. Germline values: CDR1 SGHNT, CDR2 YYREEE (reference sequence). The V end was cut by 4 bases, the J end by 4 bases, with 15 bases between. The CDR3 nucleotides read TGTGCCAGCAGCCTGGGCGGGACCGAGAATCAGCCCCAGCATTTT. Protein product: CASSLGGTENQPQHF.

The chain links TRBV18 to TRBJ2-1; the D is unclear. Germline-derived CDR1 and CDR2 are KGHSH and LQKENI. V lost 3 bases to trimming and J lost 10 bases, with 7 bases between them. This CDR3 has 11 residues. The DNA of the CDR3 is TGTGCCAGCTCACCGAGTTGGGAGCAGTTCTTC. Protein sequence: CASSPSWEQFF.

The chain is built from TRBV20-1 and TRBJ1-1; D not resolved. Trimming shortened V by 6 bases and J by 1 base, and 6 bases separated the two germline ends. In germline, CDR1 is DFQATT, CDR2 SNEGSKA (reference sequence). The CDR3 length is 11 residues. CDR3 sequence: CSASPNTEAFF. CDR3 coding DNA: TGCAGTGCCTCACCGAACACTGAAGCTTTCTTT.